Following are 26 T cell receptor beta chains from one sample sequenced in a study of cytomegalovirus exposure and HLA in healthy donors. 13 Jbeta primers and 60 Vbeta primers were used for the PCR. Repertoires were generated with immunoSEQ multiplex PCR, while TCRdb's copy carries only in-frame clones and drops some. The repertoire consists of around 170,000 clones, with roughly four fifths occurring once and the leading ten covering less than 0.65%. Sequenced: PBMCs. The receptors shown here come from a woman aged 50 to 65 in good health and CMV-seronegative.

CDR3 region: CASSSIGTEPQETQYF. CDR3 nucleotide sequence: TGTGCCAGCAGCTCAATTGGGACAGAACCCCAAGAGACCCAGTACTTC. The V and J genes are TRBV28 and TRBJ2-5, with TRBD1 matching 7 bases. The V gene end was trimmed by 6 bases and the J gene end by 1 base; junction bases not matched to a gene: 11. Germline V gene lookup returns CDR1 MDHEN and CDR2 SYDVKM. The CDR3 is 16 amino acids.

This chain joins TRBV7-2 and TRBJ2-7; D is perhaps TRBD2 (6 bases). Germline V gene data show CDR1 as SGHTA and CDR2 as FQGNSA. Trimming pared 1 base from V and 0 bases from J, leaving 13 bases between. This CDR3 is built from 16 residues. CDR3 in DNA: TGTGCCAGCAGCTTAGATGGTCGGGGGTTCTCCTACGAGCAGTACTTC. Its protein is CASSLDGRGFSYEQYF.

This clone was seen only a few times. The same CDR3 arises from other DNA sequences in this sample as well. The rearrangement joins TRBV18 to TRBJ2-5; D call uncertain. With 3 bases removed from V and 2 bases from J, the gap between germline ends came to 7 bases. CDR3 length equals 13 residues. The germline gives CDR1 KGHSH, CDR2 LQKENI. The CDR3 DNA reads TGTGCCAGCTCACCGGGCCTGCAAGAGACCCAGTACTTC. Amino acids: CASSPGLQETQYF.

The chain combines TRBV30 with TRBJ2-1, with 8 bases fitting TRBD2. Per germline, CDR1 GTSNPN and CDR2 SVGIG (reference sequence). The CDR3 is 12 residues long. The ends lost 2 bases at V and 6 bases at J; junction bases unmatched: 0. CDR3 sequence: CAWSRGGNEQFF. CDR3 bases: TGTGCCTGGAGTCGGGGGGGCAATGAGCAGTTCTTC.

The chain uses TRBV4-1 and TRBJ2-3; D is uncertain. The CDR3 runs to 15 residues. Germline values: CDR1 MGHRA, CDR2 YSYEKL. The germline V and J ends were trimmed by 3 bases and 9 bases, with 19 bases remaining between them. This CDR3 reads CASSQGPATERTQYF. CDR3 coding DNA: TGCGCCAGCAGCCAGGGCCCTGCAACCGAACGAACGCAGTATTTT.

The CDR3 coding sequence is TGTGCCAGCAGTTCCCAGACTAGCGGGGGTGTCACCGGGGAGCTGTTTTTT. Its protein is CASSSQTSGGVTGELFF. This chain joins TRBV28 and TRBJ2-2; 12 bases line up with TRBD2. CDR1 is MDHEN, CDR2 SYDVKM, per germline. Trimming cost V 4 bases and J 4 bases; bases outside gene matches: 7. The CDR3 runs 17 residues.

This chain connects TRBV27 to TRBJ2-7; 8 bases agree with TRBD2. The CDR3 contains 14 residues. The germline V gene has CDR1 MNHEY and CDR2 SMNVEV (reference sequence). With 7 bases clipped from V and 3 bases from J, the junction kept 8 bases outside the gene matches. As DNA, the CDR3 is TGTGCCAGCACCCAAAGCGGGAGCAGCTACGAGCAGTACTTC. Amino acids: CASTQSGSSYEQYF.

V and J are TRBV28 and TRBJ2-7, with a possible D match to TRBD2 (5 bases). Germline CDR1 and CDR2: MDHEN and SYDVKM. The CDR3 consists of 14 residues. Between the trimmed V and J ends, which lost 4 bases and 2 bases, there was a span of 12 bases. CDR3 residues: CASSSPGSAYEQYF. CDR3 sequence (DNA): TGTGCCAGCAGTTCCCCGGGATCGGCCTACGAGCAGTACTTC.

The chain uses TRBV6-5 and TRBJ1-1, with D possibly being TRBD1 (6 bases). Trimming removed 4 bases at V and 3 bases at J, with 12 bases between. CDR3 length: 14 residues. The V gene's germline CDR1 is MNHEY and CDR2 SVGAGI. The CDR3 region is CASSFATGDTEAFF. The CDR3 DNA follows: TGTGCCAGCAGTTTCGCGACAGGTGACACTGAAGCTTTCTTT.

The chain joins TRBV25-1 to TRBJ2-3; unclear D gene. The germline CDR1 and CDR2 sequences are MGHDK and SYGVNS. The V end was cut by 7 bases, the J end by 4 bases, with 12 bases between. The CDR3 is made up of 13 amino acids. The DNA for the CDR3 is TGTGCCAGCACTGACTCCCTCGCAGATACGCAGTATTTT. It specifies CASTDSLADTQYF.

The chain recombines TRBV6-1 with TRBJ2-3; 10 positions match TRBD2. With 4 bases clipped from V and 1 base from J, the junction kept 2 bases outside the gene matches. Germline CDR1 reads MNHNS; CDR2 reads SASEGT. The CDR3 is made up of 15 amino acids. CDR3 nucleotide sequence: TGTGCCAGCAGTGTCGGACTAGCGGGCACAGATACGCAGTATTTT. Translated: CASSVGLAGTDTQYF.

The chain carries TRBV29-1 and TRBJ2-1; D gene ambiguous. The CDR3 spans 15 residues. V was trimmed by 2 bases and J by 4 bases, leaving 15 bases between them. Germline V gene lookup returns CDR1 SQVTM and CDR2 ANQGSEA. The CDR3 loop reads CSVERYGEFYNEQFF. CDR3 bases: TGCAGCGTTGAACGGTACGGAGAGTTTTACAATGAGCAGTTCTTC.

The genes are TRBV5-4 and TRBJ2-6, with TRBD1 matching 8 bases. Trimming cost V 4 bases and J 6 bases; bases outside gene matches: 6. Germline V gene data show CDR1 as SGHNT and CDR2 as YYREEE (reference sequence). CDR3 size: 15 residues. This CDR3 reads CASSPRGPEANVLTF. CDR3 DNA sequence: TGTGCCAGCAGCCCCAGGGGGCCTGAGGCCAACGTCCTGACTTTC.

This clone has only a few counts. V gene TRBV18 combines with J gene TRBJ2-2, with D unclear. The CDR3 contains 12 residues. Germline V gene sequence: CDR1 KGHSH, CDR2 LQKENI. V was shortened by 1 base and J by 6 bases, with 3 bases between the two germline ends. The CDR3 nucleotides read TGTGCCAGCTCACCACTCTCCGGGGAGCTGTTTTTT. Amino acid sequence: CASSPLSGELFF.

About this clone itself: An end of the junction differs from the germline gene, which may be a read error. The same CDR3 arises from other DNA sequences in this sample as well. The V and J genes are TRBV20-1 and TRBJ2-5; D call uncertain. CDR3 length equals 10 residues. The germline CDR1 and CDR2 sequences are DFQATT and SNEGSKA (reference sequence). CDR3 coding DNA: TGTAGTGCTGAGAGGGAGACCCAGTACTTC. Protein product: CSAERETQYF.

The rearrangement uses TRBV5-1 and TRBJ2-3, with D perhaps TRBD2 (6 bases). V lost 4 bases to trimming and J lost 3 bases, with 18 bases between them. Germline lookup yields CDR1 SGHRS and CDR2 YFSETQ. CDR3 length: 16 amino acids. The CDR3: CASSPERAGGTDTQYF. The CDR3 DNA sequence: TGCGCCAGCAGCCCGGAGCGGGCCGGCGGGACAGATACGCAGTATTTT.

The V and J genes are TRBV5-1 and TRBJ2-1; the D gene is possibly TRBD1 (6 bases). Germline CDR1 is SGHRS and CDR2 is YFSETQ. The CDR3 loop spans 15 amino acids. V was pared by 4 bases and J by 0 bases, with 11 bases between. In DNA form, the CDR3 reads TGCGCCAGCAGCCGTACAGGGAGCTCCTACAATGAGCAGTTCTTC. It is translated as CASSRTGSSYNEQFF. The full variable domain, in which reference TRBV5-1 and TRBJ2-1 provide the parts outside the CDR3, is KAGVTQTPRYLIKTRGQQVTLSCSPISGHRSVSWYQQTPGQGLQFLFEYFSETQRNKGNFPGRFSGRQFSNSRSEMNVSTLELGDSALYLCASSRTGSSYNEQFFGPGTRLTVL.

The rearrangement links TRBV5-6 to TRBJ1-5; D possibly corresponds to TRBD1 (5 bases). Germline CDR1 is SGHDT and CDR2 is YYEEEE. This CDR3 is 15 amino acids long. Trimming pared 0 bases from V and 0 bases from J, leaving 7 bases between. CDR3 in DNA: TGTGCCAGCAGCTTGGGACAGTATAGCAATCAGCCCCAGCATTTT. Translation gives CASSLGQYSNQPQHF.

The sample holds a few counts of this clone. The chain has TRBV19 and TRBJ1-5; 9 bases fit TRBD1. This CDR3 contains 14 residues. CDR1 and CDR2 from the germline V gene are LNHDA and SQIVND (reference sequence). The V and J ends lost 9 bases and 7 bases, in that order; junction bases with no gene match: 10. The DNA of the CDR3 is TGTGCCAGCGTCGACAGGGGGTCAAGGCAGCCCCAGCATTTT. Amino acid sequence: CASVDRGSRQPQHF. The full variable domain, completed using reference TRBV19 and TRBJ1-5, is DGGITQSPKYLFRKEGQNVTLSCEQNLNHDAMYWYRQDPGQGLRLIYYSQIVNDFQKGDIAEGYSVSREKKESFPLTVTSAQKNPTAFYLCASVDRGSRQPQHFGDGTRLSIL.

CDR3 nucleotide sequence: TGTGCCAGCAGTGCGGGGGCTGGCTACACCTTC. Protein product: CASSAGAGYTF. The chain couples TRBV6-5 to TRBJ1-2; tentatively, D is TRBD1 (6 bases). CDR1 MNHEY and CDR2 SVGAGI come from the germline V gene. The CDR3 consists of 11 residues. Trimming took off 5 bases at V and 7 bases at J, with 8 bases between the two ends.

This rearrangement joins TRBV2 to TRBJ2-1, with 8 bases fitting TRBD1. This CDR3 has 16 residues. V trimming: 10 bases; J trimming: 8 bases; junction bases outside the gene matches: 19. Looked up from germline, CDR1 is SNHLY and CDR2 is FYNNEI. DNA for the CDR3: TGTGCCATCGGAGGGATTCCTGCGGGACAGGCCGATGAGCAGTTCTTC. It codes for CAIGGIPAGQADEQFF. Drawing the rest from reference TRBV2 and TRBJ2-1, the complete variable domain is EPEVTQTPSHQVTQMGQEVILRCVPISNHLYFYWYRQILGQKVEFLVSFYNNEISEKSEIFDDQFSVERPDGSNFTLKIRSTKLEDSAMYFCAIGGIPAGQADEQFFGPGTRLTVL.

CDR3 DNA: TGCAGTGCTACGAGCGTGAAAAGTGACACCTTC. Its translation is CSATSVKSDTF. This sequence joins TRBV20-1 and TRBJ1-2; unclear D gene. The CDR3 spans 11 residues. Germline CDR1 is DFQATT and CDR2 is SNEGSKA (reference sequence). V lost 4 bases and J lost 12, with 15 bases in between.

This rearrangement joins TRBV5-5 to TRBJ1-1; TRBD1 matches 8 bases. CDR3 length: 14 amino acids. Germline V gives CDR1 SGHKS, CDR2 YYEKEE (reference sequence). After removal of 1 base from V and 4 bases from J, the junction contained 3 bases not matched to a gene. CDR3 region: CASSLTDRATEAFF. CDR3 bases: TGTGCCAGCAGCTTGACGGACAGGGCCACTGAAGCTTTCTTT.

This clone was detected a few times. The V gene is TRBV29-1, the J gene TRBJ2-7, with TRBD1 matching over 10 bases. Germline V CDR1 and CDR2: SQVTM, ANQGSEA. CDR3 length: 14 residues. Losses at the gene ends were 4 bases for V and 6 bases for J; bases not matched to a gene: 9. CDR3 protein: CSVGPSWDRGEQYF. CDR3 sequence (DNA): TGCAGCGTTGGACCCTCCTGGGACAGGGGCGAGCAGTACTTC.

The rearrangement links TRBV7-8 to TRBJ2-4, with 9 bases that match TRBD1. CDR1 SGHVS and CDR2 FQNEAQ come from the germline V gene. The CDR3 extends over 13 amino acids. The V gene end was trimmed by 5 bases and the J gene end by 7 bases; junction bases not matched to a gene: 3. The CDR3 sequence is CASSMTGGNIQYF. The CDR3 DNA sequence: TGTGCCAGCAGCATGACAGGGGGTAACATTCAGTACTTC.

Here the CDR3 reads CASSSGTANYGYTF. CDR3 DNA: TGCGCCAGCAGCTCCGGGACAGCAAACTATGGCTACACCTTC. This chain links TRBV5-1 with TRBJ1-2; TRBD1 matches 7 bases. In germline, CDR1 is SGHRS, CDR2 YFSETQ. The CDR3 runs to 14 residues. J lost 2 bases, V lost 3 bases, and 4 bases had no gene match.